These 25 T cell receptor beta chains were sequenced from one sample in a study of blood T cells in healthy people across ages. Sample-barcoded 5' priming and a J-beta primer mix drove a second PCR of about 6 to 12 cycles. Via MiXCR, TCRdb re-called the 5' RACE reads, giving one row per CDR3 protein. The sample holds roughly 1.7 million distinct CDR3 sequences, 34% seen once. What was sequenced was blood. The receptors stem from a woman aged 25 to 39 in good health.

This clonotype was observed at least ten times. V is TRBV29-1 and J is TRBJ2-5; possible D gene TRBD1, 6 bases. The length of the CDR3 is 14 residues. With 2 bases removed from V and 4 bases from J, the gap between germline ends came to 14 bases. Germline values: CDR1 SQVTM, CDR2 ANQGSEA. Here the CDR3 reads CSVEYGVGGETQYF. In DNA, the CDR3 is TGCAGCGTTGAATATGGGGTAGGGGGAGAGACCCAGTACTTC.

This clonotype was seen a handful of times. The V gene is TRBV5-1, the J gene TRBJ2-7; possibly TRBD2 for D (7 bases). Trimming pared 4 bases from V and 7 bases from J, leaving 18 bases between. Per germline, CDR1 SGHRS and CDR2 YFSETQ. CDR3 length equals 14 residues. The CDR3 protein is CASSPGGSQGEQYF. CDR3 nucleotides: TGCGCCAGCAGCCCGGGGGGCTCCCAGGGGGAGCAGTACTTC.

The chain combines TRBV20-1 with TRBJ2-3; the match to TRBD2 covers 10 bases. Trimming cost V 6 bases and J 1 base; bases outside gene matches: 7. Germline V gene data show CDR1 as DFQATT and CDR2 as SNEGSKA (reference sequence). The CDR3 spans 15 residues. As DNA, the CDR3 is TGCAGTGCAATCCCCGGGACTAGCGGCACAGATACGCAGTATTTT. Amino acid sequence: CSAIPGTSGTDTQYF.

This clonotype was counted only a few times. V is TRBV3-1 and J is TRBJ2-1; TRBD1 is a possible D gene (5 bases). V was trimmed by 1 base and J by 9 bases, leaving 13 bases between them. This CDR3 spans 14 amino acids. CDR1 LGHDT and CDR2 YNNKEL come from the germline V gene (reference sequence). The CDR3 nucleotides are TGTGCCAGCAGCCAAGGAGCAGGGAACGGTGAGCAGTTCTTC. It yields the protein CASSQGAGNGEQFF.

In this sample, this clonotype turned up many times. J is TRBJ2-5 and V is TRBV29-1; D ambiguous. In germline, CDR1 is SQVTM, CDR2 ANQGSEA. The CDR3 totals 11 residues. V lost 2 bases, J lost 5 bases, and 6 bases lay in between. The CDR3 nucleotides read TGCAGCGTTGAATCAGTGGAGACCCAGTACTTC. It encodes CSVESVETQYF.

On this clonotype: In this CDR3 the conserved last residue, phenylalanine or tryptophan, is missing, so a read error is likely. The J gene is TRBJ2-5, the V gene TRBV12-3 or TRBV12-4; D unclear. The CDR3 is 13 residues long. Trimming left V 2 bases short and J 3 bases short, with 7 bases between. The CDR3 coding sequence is TGTGCCAGCAGTTTAATAGGGAAAGAGACCCAGTACTTG. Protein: CASSLIGKETQYL.

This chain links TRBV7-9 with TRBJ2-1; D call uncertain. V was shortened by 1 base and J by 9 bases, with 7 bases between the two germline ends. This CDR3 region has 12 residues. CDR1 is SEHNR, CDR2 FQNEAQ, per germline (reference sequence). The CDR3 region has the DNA TGTGCCAGCAGCTTAGAAGTGACTGAGCAGTTCTTC. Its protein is CASSLEVTEQFF.

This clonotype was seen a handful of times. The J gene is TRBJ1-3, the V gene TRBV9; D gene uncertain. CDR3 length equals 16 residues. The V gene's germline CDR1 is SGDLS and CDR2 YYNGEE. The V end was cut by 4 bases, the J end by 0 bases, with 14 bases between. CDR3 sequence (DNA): TGTGCCAGCAGCCCGAGTGCCTTAAACTCTGGAAACACCATATATTTT. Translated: CASSPSALNSGNTIYF. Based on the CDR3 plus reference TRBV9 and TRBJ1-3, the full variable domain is DSGVTQTPKHLITATGQRVTLRCSPRSGDLSVYWYQQSLDQGLQFLIQYYNGEERAKGNILERFSAQQFPDLHSELNLSSLELGDSALYFCASSPSALNSGNTIYFGEGSWLTVV.

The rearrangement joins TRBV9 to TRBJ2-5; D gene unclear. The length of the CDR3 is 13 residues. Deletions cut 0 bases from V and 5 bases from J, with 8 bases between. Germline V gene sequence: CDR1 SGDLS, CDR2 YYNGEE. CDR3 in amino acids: CASSVGSVETQYF. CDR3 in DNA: TGTGCCAGCAGCGTAGGGTCGGTGGAGACCCAGTACTTC. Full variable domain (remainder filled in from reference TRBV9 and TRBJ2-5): DSGVTQTPKHLITATGQRVTLRCSPRSGDLSVYWYQQSLDQGLQFLIQYYNGEERAKGNILERFSAQQFPDLHSELNLSSLELGDSALYFCASSVGSVETQYFGPGTRLLVL.

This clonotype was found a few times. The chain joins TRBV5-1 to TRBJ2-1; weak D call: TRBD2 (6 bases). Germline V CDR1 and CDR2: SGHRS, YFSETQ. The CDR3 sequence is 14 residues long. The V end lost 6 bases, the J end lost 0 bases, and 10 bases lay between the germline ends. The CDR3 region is CASNRGVSYNEQFF. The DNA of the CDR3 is TGCGCCAGCAATCGCGGGGTCTCCTACAATGAGCAGTTCTTC.

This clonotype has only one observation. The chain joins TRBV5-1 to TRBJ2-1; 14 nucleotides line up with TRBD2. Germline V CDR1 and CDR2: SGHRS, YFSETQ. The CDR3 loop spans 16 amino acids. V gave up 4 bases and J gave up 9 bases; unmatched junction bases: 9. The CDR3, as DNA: TGCGCCAGCAGCCAGACTAGCGGGAGGGCCGGTTTTGAGCAGTTCTTC. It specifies CASSQTSGRAGFEQFF.

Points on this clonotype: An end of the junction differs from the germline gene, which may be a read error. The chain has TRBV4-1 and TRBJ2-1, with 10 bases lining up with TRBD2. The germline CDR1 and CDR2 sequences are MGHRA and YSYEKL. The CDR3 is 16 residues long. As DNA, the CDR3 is TGCGCCAACAGCACCCACGGGACTAGCGACTACAATGAGCAGTTCTTC. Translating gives CANSTHGTSDYNEQFF.

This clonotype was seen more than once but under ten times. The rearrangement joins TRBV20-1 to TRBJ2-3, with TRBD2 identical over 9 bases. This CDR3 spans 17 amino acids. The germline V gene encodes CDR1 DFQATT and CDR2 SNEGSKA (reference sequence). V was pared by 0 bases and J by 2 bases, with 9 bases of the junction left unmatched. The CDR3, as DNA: TGCAGTGCTAGAGAATCCCGACTAGCGGCAACCACAGATACGCAGTATTTT. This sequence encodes CSARESRLAATTDTQYF.

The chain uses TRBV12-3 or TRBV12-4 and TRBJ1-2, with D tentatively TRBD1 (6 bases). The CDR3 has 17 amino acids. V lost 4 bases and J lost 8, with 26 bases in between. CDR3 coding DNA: TGTGCCAGCAGTTCCAAACAGGGCTCCTATCCTGGAGGGGGCTACACCTTC. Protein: CASSSKQGSYPGGGYTF.

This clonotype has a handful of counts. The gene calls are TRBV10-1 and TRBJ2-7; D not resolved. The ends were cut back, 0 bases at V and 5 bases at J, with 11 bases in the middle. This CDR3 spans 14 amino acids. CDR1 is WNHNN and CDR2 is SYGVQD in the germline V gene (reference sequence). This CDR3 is CASSESWVRNEQYF. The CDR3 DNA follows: TGCGCCAGCAGTGAGTCTTGGGTGAGGAACGAGCAGTACTTC.

The DNA for the CDR3 is TGTGCCAGCTCACCGAACGGTCAAGAGACCCAGTACTTC. It yields the protein CASSPNGQETQYF. V usage is TRBV18 and J usage is TRBJ2-5; D is ambiguous. V was trimmed by 3 bases and J by 2 bases, leaving 7 bases between them. In germline, CDR1 is KGHSH, CDR2 LQKENI. This CDR3 contains 13 residues. The variable domain in full, completed from reference TRBV18 and TRBJ2-5, reads NAGVMQNPRHLVRRRGQEARLRCSPMKGHSHVYWYRQLPEEGLKFMVYLQKENIIDESGMPKERFSAEFPKEGPSILRIQQVVRGDSAAYFCASSPNGQETQYFGPGTRLLVL.

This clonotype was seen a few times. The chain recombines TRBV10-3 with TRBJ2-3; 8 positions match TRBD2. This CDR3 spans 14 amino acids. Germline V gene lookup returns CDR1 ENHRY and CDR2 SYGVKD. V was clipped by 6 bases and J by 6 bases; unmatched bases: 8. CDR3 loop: CAISPGLGGDTQYF. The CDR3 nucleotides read TGTGCCATCAGCCCGGGACTAGGAGGGGATACGCAGTATTTT.

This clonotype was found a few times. CDR3 region: CASSVEAVTRTDTQYF. CDR3 in DNA: TGTGCCAGCAGCGTAGAGGCAGTCACTCGCACAGATACGCAGTATTTT. This sequence joins TRBV9 and TRBJ2-3; D unresolved. V gave up 0 bases and J gave up 1 base, with 12 bases separating them. The CDR3 spans 16 residues. The germline V gene encodes CDR1 SGDLS and CDR2 YYNGEE.

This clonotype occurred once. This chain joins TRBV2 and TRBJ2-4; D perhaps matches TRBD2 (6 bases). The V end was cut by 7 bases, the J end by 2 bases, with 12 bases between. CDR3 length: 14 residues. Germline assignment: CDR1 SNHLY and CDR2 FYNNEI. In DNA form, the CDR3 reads TGTGCCAGCACGGAGGGTCCGACCAAAAACATTCAGTACTTC. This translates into CASTEGPTKNIQYF. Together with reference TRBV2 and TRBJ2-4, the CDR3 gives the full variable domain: EPEVTQTPSHQVTQMGQEVILRCVPISNHLYFYWYRQILGQKVEFLVSFYNNEISEKSEIFDDQFSVERPDGSNFTLKIRSTKLEDSAMYFCASTEGPTKNIQYFGAGTRLSVL.

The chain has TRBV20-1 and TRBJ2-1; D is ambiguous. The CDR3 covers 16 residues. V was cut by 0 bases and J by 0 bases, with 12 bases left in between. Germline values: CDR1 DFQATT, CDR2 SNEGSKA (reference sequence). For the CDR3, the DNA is TGCAGTGCTAGAGACCTCGGAGCCAGCTCCTACAATGAGCAGTTCTTC. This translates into CSARDLGASSYNEQFF.

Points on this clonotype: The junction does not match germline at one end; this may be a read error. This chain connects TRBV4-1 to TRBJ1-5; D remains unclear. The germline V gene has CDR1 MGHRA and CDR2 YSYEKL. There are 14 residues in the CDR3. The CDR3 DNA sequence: TGCGCCAACAGCCAAGATCGGCCGGATCAGCCCCAGCATTTT. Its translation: CANSQDRPDQPQHF.

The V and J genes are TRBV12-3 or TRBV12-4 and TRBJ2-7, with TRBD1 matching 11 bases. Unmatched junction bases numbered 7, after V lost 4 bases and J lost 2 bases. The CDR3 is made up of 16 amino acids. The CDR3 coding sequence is TGTGCCAGCAGTTCCGGGCCGGGACAGGGGGCCTACGAGCAGTACTTC. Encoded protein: CASSSGPGQGAYEQYF.

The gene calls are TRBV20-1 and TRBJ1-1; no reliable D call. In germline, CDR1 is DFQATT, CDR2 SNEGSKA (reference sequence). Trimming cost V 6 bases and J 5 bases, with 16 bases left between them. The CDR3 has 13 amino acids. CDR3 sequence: CSAPIPGRTEAFF. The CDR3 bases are TGCAGTGCGCCAATCCCGGGGAGGACTGAAGCTTTCTTT.

The CDR3, as DNA: TGCGCCAGCAGCTTGGAGCAGGGGGTTAACACAGATACGCAGTATTTT. It is translated as CASSLEQGVNTDTQYF. The V call is TRBV5-1, the J call TRBJ2-3, with 7 bases that match TRBD1. Trimming cost V 0 bases and J 2 bases; bases outside gene matches: 6. CDR3 length equals 16 residues. CDR1 SGHRS and CDR2 YFSETQ come from the germline V gene.

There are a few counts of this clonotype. The CDR3 DNA sequence: TGTGCCAGCAGTGCCCAGCCGGGGACAGAAAGCTCCTACGAGCAGTACTTC. As protein: CASSAQPGTESSYEQYF. The chain recombines TRBV27 with TRBJ2-7; 7 bases fit TRBD1. After removal of 5 bases from V and 0 bases from J, the junction contained 13 bases not matched to a gene. CDR1 MNHEY and CDR2 SMNVEV come from the germline V gene (reference sequence). The CDR3 is 17 amino acids.